The 10 T cell receptor beta chains below all came from one sample that was sequenced in a study of blood T cell repertoires in COVID-19. Some clones are missing from TCRdb's copy, which holds only in-frame ones; the method was immunoSEQ multiplex PCR. The sample holds around 250,000 clones, roughly 85% seen once. Sequencing used peripheral blood. These receptors all stem from a man between 50 and 59 years old with active or convalescent COVID-19.

The chain is built from TRBV27 and TRBJ1-6; maybe TRBD1 (5 bases). CDR1 and CDR2 from the germline V gene are MNHEY and SMNVEV (reference sequence). V was pared by 5 bases and J by 3 bases, with 11 bases between. The CDR3 totals 15 residues. Written as DNA, the CDR3 is TGTGCCAGCAGTCCCGGGGGGAGCTATAATTCACCCCTCCACTTT. Encoded protein: CASSPGGSYNSPLHF.

V usage is TRBV7-6 and J usage is TRBJ1-4; 7 bases are shared with TRBD1. J lost 4 bases, V lost 6 bases, and 17 bases had no gene match. The CDR3 is 18 residues long. CDR1 and CDR2 (germline): SGHVS, FNYEAQ. CDR3 in amino acids: CASSHMTGRYGGNEKLFF. Here the CDR3 DNA reads TGTGCCAGCAGTCACATGACAGGGAGGTACGGGGGTAATGAAAAACTGTTTTTT.

This chain connects TRBV6-5 to TRBJ1-6, with 9 bases lining up with TRBD1. In germline, CDR1 is MNHEY, CDR2 SVGAGI. V gave up 7 bases and J gave up 7 bases; unmatched junction bases: 5. The CDR3 is 14 amino acids. For the CDR3, the DNA is TGTGCCAGCACCGCCGGGACAGGGAATTCACCCCTCCACTTT. Protein product: CASTAGTGNSPLHF.

The rearrangement joins TRBV12-5 to TRBJ1-2; D not certain. The V gene lost 0 bases and the J gene lost 4 bases, with 6 bases spanning the gap. Germline V gives CDR1 LGHNT, CDR2 FRNRAP. The CDR3 consists of 13 residues. CDR3 DNA: TGTGCTAGTGGTTTGGTCGGGGTCTATGGCTACACCTTC. It encodes CASGLVGVYGYTF.

This clone was picked up a small number of times. The chain joins TRBV23-1 to TRBJ2-1; no clear D gene. TRBV23-1 is marked as an open reading frame, function uncertain. This CDR3 region has 15 residues. The V end lost 8 bases, the J end lost 0 bases, and 14 bases lay between the germline ends. The CDR3 sequence is CASLPPYNSYNEQFF. For the CDR3, the DNA is TGCGCCAGCCTACCACCCTATAACTCCTACAATGAGCAGTTCTTC.

The genes are TRBV6-6 and TRBJ2-1, with TRBD2 matching over 7 bases. Trimming at V came to 6 bases and at J to 0 bases, leaving 8 bases not matched to a gene. The CDR3 has 16 amino acids. Germline CDR1 and CDR2: MNHNY and SVGAGI (reference sequence). This CDR3 reads CASSITGGSSYNEQFF. CDR3 coding DNA: TGTGCCAGCAGCATTACCGGCGGGAGCTCCTACAATGAGCAGTTCTTC.

V is TRBV2 and J is TRBJ1-5, with D tentatively TRBD1 (6 bases). Germline CDR1 and CDR2: SNHLY and FYNNEI. V dropped 6 bases and J dropped 1 base, with 10 bases sitting between them. The CDR3 is 14 amino acids. CDR3 in amino acids: CASRQGFSNQPQHF. CDR3 nucleotide sequence: TGTGCCAGCAGACAGGGATTCAGCAATCAGCCCCAGCATTTT.

In this sample, this clone turned up a few times. This chain's CDR3 is CASSLGFRGTVGGETQYF. Here the CDR3 DNA reads TGTGCCAGCAGCTTAGGGTTTCGCGGGACAGTGGGCGGAGAGACCCAGTACTTC. This rearrangement joins TRBV7-9 to TRBJ2-5; maybe TRBD1 (7 bases). Germline lookup yields CDR1 SEHNR and CDR2 FQNEAQ (reference sequence). CDR3 length: 18 residues. Trimming stripped 1 base from V and 4 bases from J, with 22 bases between.

The table lists this clone with a few counts. CDR3 DNA sequence: TGTGCCAGTAGTGTGACAGGAATAAGCTATGGCTACACCTTC. Its protein is CASSVTGISYGYTF. The chain has TRBV19 and TRBJ1-2, with D possibly matching TRBD1 (6 bases). The CDR3 totals 14 residues. V was trimmed by 5 bases and J by 4 bases, leaving 14 bases between them. Germline CDR1 LNHDA, CDR2 SQIVND (reference sequence).

The V call is TRBV28, the J call TRBJ2-4, with 10 bases fitting TRBD2. CDR3 length equals 14 residues. Germline values: CDR1 MDHEN, CDR2 SYDVKM. V lost 7 bases to trimming and J lost 5 bases; unmatched junction nucleotides: 5. CDR3: CASKSGRAENIQYF. CDR3 bases: TGTGCCAGCAAGAGCGGGAGGGCTGAAAACATTCAGTACTTC.